The 18 T cell receptor beta chains given below trace back to one sample, sequenced in a study of blood T cells in healthy people across ages. Combining a sample-barcoded 5' primer with a J-beta primer mix, a second PCR ran for about 6 to 12 cycles. TCRdb used MiXCR to reprocess the 5' RACE reads, holding one entry per CDR3 protein. Here the sample spans under 950,000 distinct CDR3 sequences, about 24% being singletons. The specimen was blood. These TCRs come from a man between 65 and 85 years old in good health.

The gene calls are TRBV3-1 and TRBJ2-2; unclear D gene. V was pared by 1 base and J by 2 bases, with 5 bases between. Germline lookup yields CDR1 LGHDT and CDR2 YNNKEL (reference sequence). The CDR3 is 14 residues long. The CDR3: CASSQALNTGELFF. Written as DNA, the CDR3 is TGTGCCAGCAGCCAAGCCTTAAACACCGGGGAGCTGTTTTTT. Combining the CDR3 with reference TRBV3-1 and TRBJ2-2 gives the whole variable domain DTAVSQTPKYLVTQMGNDKSIKCEQNLGHDTMYWYKQDSKKFLKIMFSYNNKELIINETVPNRFSPKSPDKAHLNLHINSLELGDSAVYFCASSQALNTGELFFGEGSRLTVL.

This chain links TRBV12-3 or TRBV12-4 with TRBJ2-1; 7 positions match TRBD2. This CDR3 has 13 amino acids. The trim removed 7 bases at V and 5 bases at J, leaving 5 bases unmatched. The CDR3 loop is CASIQRDHNEQFF. The CDR3, as DNA: TGTGCCAGCATCCAGCGGGACCACAATGAGCAGTTCTTC.

The rearrangement links TRBV5-3 to TRBJ2-1; 10 bases are a match to TRBD2. TRBV5-3 is reported as an ORF; its role is uncertain. The junction had 1 base not matched to a gene; V was cut back by 4 bases and J by 0 bases. This CDR3 has 15 amino acids. This CDR3 reads CARSPSGSSYNEQFF. The CDR3 nucleotides are TGTGCCAGAAGCCCTAGCGGGAGCTCCTACAATGAGCAGTTCTTC.

This chain uses TRBV7-2 with TRBJ2-5; D might be TRBD1 or TRBD2, each matching 5 bases. V lost 3 bases and J 4 bases, leaving 12 bases between the germline ends. Germline lookup yields CDR1 SGHTA and CDR2 FQGNSA. This CDR3 region has 14 residues. The CDR3 here is CASSFGTARETQYF. In nucleotides, the CDR3 is TGTGCCAGCAGCTTTGGGACCGCCCGAGAGACCCAGTACTTC.

This clonotype was seen ten or more times. The V gene is TRBV29-1, the J gene TRBJ2-7; D gene unclear. This CDR3 is 14 amino acids long. With 0 bases removed from V and 0 bases from J, the gap between germline ends came to 9 bases. Per the germline V gene, CDR1 is SQVTM and CDR2 is ANQGSEA. CDR3 DNA: TGCAGCGTTGAAGATACCAGGATCTCCTACGAGCAGTACTTC. As protein: CSVEDTRISYEQYF.

This chain uses TRBV14 with TRBJ1-2; no clear D. V was shortened by 3 bases and J by 2 bases, with 10 bases between the two germline ends. CDR1 SGHDN and CDR2 FVKESK come from the germline V gene. The CDR3 consists of 14 residues. In DNA, the CDR3 is TGTGCCAGCAGCCAGGAGTACCGAAACTATGGCTACACCTTC. Its protein is CASSQEYRNYGYTF.

As to this clonotype: One end of the junction does not line up with germline, which may come from a read error. The chain has TRBV10-2 and TRBJ1-6; possible D gene TRBD1, 5 bases. The CDR3 contains 14 residues. Germline loops: CDR1 WSHSY, CDR2 SAAADI. The CDR3 DNA sequence: TGCGCCAGCCATCGGGCGGGGGATACTTCACTCCTCCACTTT. Its translation: CASHRAGDTSLLHF.

The chain combines TRBV6-5 with TRBJ2-5; D possibly matches TRBD1 or TRBD2 (5 bases each). TRBJ2-1 matches the DNA end more closely, so the J call is doubtful. The length of the CDR3 is 18 residues. CDR1 is MNHEY, CDR2 SVGAGI, per germline. Here the CDR3 DNA reads TGTGCCAGCAGTTACTCGGGGGACGGCGGAGGTATTAGGAATGAGCAGTTCTTC. Translating it yields CASSYSGDGGGIRNEQFF.

The chain employs TRBV4-3 and TRBJ2-1; 10 nucleotides align to TRBD2. Germline lookup yields CDR1 LGHNA and CDR2 YSLEER. The J segment lost 4 bases and the V segment lost 3 bases, leaving 6 bases of the junction unmatched. The CDR3 covers 16 residues. CDR3 DNA sequence: TGCGCCAGCAGCCAGCCTGGGACTAGCGCATACAATGAGCAGTTCTTC. Its translation is CASSQPGTSAYNEQFF.

This clonotype appeared a few times. The chain is built from TRBV7-9 and TRBJ2-5; TRBD2 might be the D (5 bases). The assigned J gene may be wrong: the sequence end matches TRBJ2-7 better. The CDR3 loop spans 13 amino acids. The germline gives CDR1 SEHNR, CDR2 FQNEAQ (reference sequence). CDR3 in amino acids: CASSSRGNYEQYV. CDR3 nucleotides: TGTGCCAGCAGCTCTCGAGGGAACTACGAGCAGTACGTC.

The chain carries TRBV29-1 and TRBJ1-2; 8 bases map to TRBD1. Looked up from germline, CDR1 is SQVTM and CDR2 is ANQGSEA. The length of the CDR3 is 12 residues. Trimming removed 4 bases from V and 8 bases from J; junction bases left unmatched: 6. The DNA for the CDR3 is TGCAGCGTTGGGCAGGGGGCTCACGGCTACACCTTC. It is translated as CSVGQGAHGYTF.

This chain uses TRBV3-1 with TRBJ1-1; D unclear. V was cut by 0 bases and J by 11 bases, with 10 bases left in between. From germline, CDR1 is LGHDT and CDR2 YNNKEL (reference sequence). This CDR3 is built from 12 residues. The chain's CDR3 is CASSQDARGAFF. The CDR3 DNA sequence: TGTGCCAGCAGCCAAGACGCGCGGGGTGCTTTCTTT. The whole variable domain, filled in from reference TRBV3-1 and TRBJ1-1, reads DTAVSQTPKYLVTQMGNDKSIKCEQNLGHDTMYWYKQDSKKFLKIMFSYNNKELIINETVPNRFSPKSPDKAHLNLHINSLELGDSAVYFCASSQDARGAFFGQGTRLTVV.

This clonotype occurred a few times. This chain links TRBV24-1 with TRBJ2-1; the D call may be TRBD1 or TRBD2 (5 bases each). V lost 6 bases and J 4 bases, leaving 15 bases between the germline ends. Germline V CDR1 and CDR2: KGHDR, SFDVKD. CDR3 size: 15 residues. The CDR3 loop is CATSKAGATYNEQFF. In DNA form, the CDR3 reads TGTGCCACCAGTAAAGCCGGGGCTACATACAATGAGCAGTTCTTC.

The genes are TRBV7-8 and TRBJ2-7; D remains unclear. The CDR3 is 14 amino acids. In germline, CDR1 is SGHVS, CDR2 FQNEAQ. Trimming removed 5 bases from V and 4 bases from J, with 15 bases in between. The CDR3 is CASSPLGQTYEQYV. The CDR3 DNA is TGTGCCAGCAGCCCCCTCGGGCAGACTTACGAGCAGTACGTC.

This sequence joins TRBV6-5 and TRBJ1-1; 7 positions match TRBD1. Looked up from germline, CDR1 is MNHEY and CDR2 is SVGAGI. The CDR3 covers 16 residues. The J segment lost 1 base and the V segment lost 2 bases, leaving 7 bases of the junction unmatched. The CDR3: CASSYEGAAGNTEAFF. In DNA, the CDR3 is TGTGCCAGCAGTTACGAGGGGGCCGCTGGGAACACTGAAGCTTTCTTT.

This clonotype came up a few times. V gene TRBV10-3 combines with J gene TRBJ2-7; unclear D gene. Germline CDR1 reads ENHRY; CDR2 reads SYGVKD. V gave up 9 bases and J gave up 5 bases, with 20 bases separating them. This CDR3 contains 14 residues. CDR3 DNA: TGTGCCATTTCGCGACAAAGGCTGACCGACGAGCAGTACTTC. Encoded protein: CAISRQRLTDEQYF.

DNA for the CDR3: TGTGCCAGCAGTTACTCAATACCTAGCCAGGGATATGGCTACACCTTC. This translates into CASSYSIPSQGYGYTF. The chain is built from TRBV6-5 and TRBJ1-2, with D possibly being TRBD1 (5 bases). The CDR3 is 16 amino acids. V lost 0 bases, J lost 5 bases, and 16 bases lay in between. The germline CDR1 and CDR2 sequences are MNHEY and SVGAGI.

The rearrangement joins TRBV6-6 to TRBJ2-1; D not certain. The CDR3 runs 14 residues. Germline values: CDR1 MNHNY, CDR2 SVGAGI (reference sequence). V dropped 4 bases and J dropped 6 bases, with 13 bases sitting between them. The CDR3 sequence: CASSSPNPINEQFF. The CDR3 coding sequence is TGTGCCAGCAGTTCCCCGAACCCCATCAATGAGCAGTTCTTC.